Presented here are 6 T cell receptor beta chains from one specimen sequenced in a study of Graves' ophthalmopathy and Graves' hyperthyroidism. Amplification from RNA transcripts yielded the TCR beta CDR3 regions. Second-round multiplex PCR came after first-round RT-PCR with HTBI primers. TCRdb re-called the multiplex PCR reads through MiXCR, storing one row per CDR3 protein. The table includes approximately 1.2 million distinct CDR3 sequences, about two fifths detected once. Specimen: peripheral blood or thyroid tissue (not recorded which). The receptors originated from an adult man with Graves' hyperthyroidism.

In its sample, this clonotype was seen many times. The chain carries TRBV5-6 and TRBJ1-1; D unclear. The germline V gene encodes CDR1 SGHDT and CDR2 YYEEEE. The CDR3 is 13 residues long. With 4 bases removed from V and 6 bases from J, the gap between germline ends came to 13 bases. Here the CDR3 reads CASSRESSSEAFF. In nucleotides, the CDR3 is TGTGCCAGCAGCCGAGAATCGAGTTCTGAAGCTTTCTTT.

This sequence joins TRBV20-1 and TRBJ2-7; 9 positions agree with TRBD1. This CDR3 is 14 amino acids long. The J segment lost 4 bases and the V segment lost 3 bases, leaving 7 bases of the junction unmatched. Germline CDR1 is DFQATT and CDR2 is SNEGSKA (reference sequence). The CDR3 DNA is TGCAGTGCTAGTCCGGGACAGGGCGGGTACGAGCAGTACTTC. Translating gives CSASPGQGGYEQYF.

This clonotype was detected only a few times. The chain carries TRBV27 and TRBJ1-2; D possibly corresponds to TRBD1 (5 bases). Germline V CDR1 and CDR2: MNHEY, SMNVEV (reference sequence). Trimming took 3 bases from V and 11 from J, leaving 7 bases between them. This CDR3 comprises 10 residues. The CDR3 loop is CASSLEGYTF. The CDR3 region has the DNA TGTGCCAGCAGTTTGGAGGGGTACACCTTC.

The J gene is TRBJ2-6, the V gene TRBV7-9, with no clear D. Trimming cost V 8 bases and J 0 bases, with 11 bases left between them. Germline values: CDR1 SEHNR, CDR2 FQNEAQ (reference sequence). The CDR3 is 15 residues long. This CDR3 reads CASRMPGSGANVLTF. In DNA form, the CDR3 reads TGTGCCAGCCGAATGCCCGGCTCTGGGGCCAACGTCCTGACTTTC.

This clonotype occurred many times. The chain has TRBV7-2 and TRBJ2-2, with D unclear. V lost 8 bases to trimming and J lost 6 bases, with 22 bases between them. The germline gives CDR1 SGHTA, CDR2 FQGNSA. The CDR3 spans 16 residues. The CDR3 DNA is TGTGCCAGCCGCCGAAACAGTGGCAGTTCGGCCGGGGAGCTGTTTTTT. Its translation is CASRRNSGSSAGELFF. Variable domain in full (rest from reference TRBV7-2 and TRBJ2-2): GAGVSQSPSNKVTEKGKDVELRCDPISGHTALYWYRQSLGQGLEFLIYFQGNSAPDKSGLPSDRFSAERTGGSVSTLTIQRTQQEDSAVYLCASRRNSGSSAGELFFGEGSRLTVL.

This clonotype was picked up one time. At one end the junction does not follow the germline gene, possibly because of a read error. The chain's CDR3 is CASSLRDPYYGQYF. The CDR3 region has the DNA TGTGCCAGCAGCCTCCGGGACCCCTACTACGGGCAGTACTTC. The chain combines TRBV13 with TRBJ2-7, with D perhaps given as TRBD1 or TRBD2 (5 bases each). The CDR3 totals 14 residues. Germline-derived CDR1 and CDR2 are PRHDT and FYEKMQ (reference sequence).